Each of the 4 T cell receptor beta chains below was sequenced from the same sample in a study of T-cell memory formation after mild COVID-19. In TCRdb, the 5' RACE reads were re-called with MiXCR into one record per CDR3 protein. This table holds 470,000 or so distinct CDR3 sequences, 15% to 20% found once. Material for sequencing was PBMCs or a T cell subset sorted from them (not recorded which). All receptors come from an adult woman who had mild COVID-19 (a few samples of this study predate the infection). Cell type and time point are not known.

In its sample, this clonotype was seen a few times. The chain recombines TRBV29-1 with TRBJ2-1; D gene unclear. Trimming took 8 bases from V and 6 from J, leaving 26 bases between them. CDR1 and CDR2 from the germline V gene are SQVTM and ANQGSEA. This CDR3 region has 16 residues. The CDR3 loop reads CSFSSISLQLFNEQFF. The DNA for the CDR3 is TGCAGCTTTTCGTCGATCTCCCTCCAATTATTCAATGAGCAGTTCTTC.

The chain uses TRBV5-1 and TRBJ2-7, with D unclear. Trimming stripped 1 base from V and 5 bases from J, with 13 bases between. Germline lookup yields CDR1 SGHRS and CDR2 YFSETQ. This CDR3 is 14 amino acids long. CDR3 loop: CASSLPSLVNEQYF. For the CDR3, the DNA is TGCGCCAGCAGCTTGCCTAGTCTGGTCAACGAGCAGTACTTC.

The rearrangement uses TRBV20-1 and TRBJ1-4; D is perhaps TRBD1 (5 bases). The V gene's germline CDR1 is DFQATT and CDR2 SNEGSKA (reference sequence). Trimming stripped 0 bases from V and 5 bases from J, with 16 bases between. This CDR3 is built from 16 residues. CDR3 region: CSAREITGTANEKLFF. The CDR3 coding sequence is TGCAGTGCTAGAGAGATTACCGGGACCGCAAATGAAAAACTGTTTTTT.

The genes are TRBV7-6 and TRBJ2-2; tentatively, D is TRBD1 (7 bases). The CDR3 consists of 18 residues. Trimming cost V 6 bases and J 2 bases, with 22 bases left between them. Germline V gives CDR1 SGHVS, CDR2 FNYEAQ. CDR3 region: CASRFIGSTGTNTGELFF. For the CDR3, the DNA is TGTGCCAGCAGGTTTATCGGGTCGACAGGGACTAACACCGGGGAGCTGTTTTTT.